The 6 T cell receptor beta chains reported below all come from one sample, sequenced in a study of T cells after yellow fever vaccination. Each CDR3 protein is one row after TCRdb ran MiXCR on the 5' RACE reads. The profile shows about 320,000 distinct CDR3 sequences, 3.5% to 5% of them singletons. This specimen was PBMCs, taken 15 days after the yellow fever booster vaccination. Receptor source: a man younger than 35 who received the YFV17D yellow fever vaccine.

The chain uses TRBV6-5 and TRBJ2-1; TRBD2 is a possible D gene (7 bases). This CDR3 is built from 12 residues. The germline V gene encodes CDR1 MNHEY and CDR2 SVGAGI. V was shortened by 3 bases and J by 12 bases, with 12 bases between the two germline ends. This chain's CDR3 is CASSYTGGGQFF. The CDR3 bases are TGTGCCAGCAGTTATACGGGGGGCGGGCAGTTCTTC.

This clonotype was observed a handful of times. This chain links TRBV28 with TRBJ1-5, with 7 nucleotides matching TRBD1. Losses at the gene ends were 4 bases for V and 7 bases for J; bases not matched to a gene: 10. The CDR3 runs 15 residues. The germline CDR1 and CDR2 sequences are MDHEN and SYDVKM. CDR3 in DNA: TGTGCCAGCAGTTCACAATCAGGGGGTAGGCAGCCCCAGCATTTT. Amino acid sequence: CASSSQSGGRQPQHF.

A few counts support this clonotype. At one boundary the junction diverges from the germline segment, which might be a read error. The V call is TRBV11-2, the J call TRBJ2-2; no clear D. This CDR3 is 11 amino acids long. The germline V gene has CDR1 SGHAT and CDR2 FQNNGV. CDR3 nucleotide sequence: TGTGCCAGCAGATTAGACCGGGAGCTGTTTTTT. The encoded protein is CASRLDRELFF.

This clonotype showed up many times. This chain uses TRBV6-5 with TRBJ1-2, with 10 positions matching TRBD1. Germline CDR1 reads MNHEY; CDR2 reads SVGAGI. The CDR3 contains 16 residues. Germline trimming cut 1 base from V and 1 base from J; bases unmatched to any gene: 3. The CDR3 DNA follows: TGTGCCAGCAGTTACTGGCGGACAGGGGGTAACTATGGCTACACCTTC. Amino acid sequence: CASSYWRTGGNYGYTF.

This clonotype was counted many times. The chain combines TRBV6-5 with TRBJ2-5; TRBD2 matches at 7 bases. The CDR3 has 15 residues. Germline V gives CDR1 MNHEY, CDR2 SVGAGI. The V gene end was trimmed by 2 bases and the J gene end by 5 bases; junction bases not matched to a gene: 8. CDR3 nucleotide sequence: TGTGCCAGCAGTTACGGAGGAATGGGGGGGGAGACCCAGTACTTC. Its translation: CASSYGGMGGETQYF.

This clonotype was recorded at least ten times. The rearrangement joins TRBV7-9 to TRBJ2-1; a possible D gene is TRBD1 (5 bases). Trimming removed 5 bases from V and 4 bases from J, with 15 bases in between. The CDR3 has 15 amino acids. CDR1 and CDR2 (germline): SEHNR, FQNEAQ (reference sequence). The CDR3 region is CASSPRLGAYNEQFF. The CDR3 region has the DNA TGTGCCAGCAGCCCCCGACTTGGGGCTTACAATGAGCAGTTCTTC.